This T cell receptor (beta chain) was found in a study of blood T cell repertoires in COVID-19. Study information: COVID-19 samples from acute and convalescent phases originated in the United States, Italy and Spain. T cells, B-cell-depleted T cells, or PBMCs supplied cDNA or gDNA.

The germline V gene encodes CDR1 SGDLS and CDR2 YYNGEE. V lost 3 bases, J lost 5 bases, and 4 bases stayed unmatched. The CDR3 length is 14 residues. Under the authors' procedure: Reference gene primers were amplified, and this amplification served to estimate nucleated cell counts. Sequencing was performed with immunoSEQ multiplex PCR; in TCRdb, only in-frame clones are kept and a portion is missing. The V and J calls and clone size come from that table; D and trimming were worked out from the DNA. Of some 270,000 clones in the sample, approximately 85% are singletons; the top ten hold about 10%. This TCR was recovered from a woman in her sixties or seventies with acute or convalescent COVID-19. The rearrangement uses TRBV9 and TRBJ2-1; 8 bases agree with TRBD2. Material: peripheral blood. In DNA form, the CDR3 reads TGTGCCAGCAGCGCACATAGCGGGAACAATGAGCAGTTCTTC. Residues: CASSAHSGNNEQFF. Full variable domain (outside the CDR3, taken from reference TRBV9 and TRBJ2-1): DSGVTQTPKHLITATGQRVTLRCSPRSGDLSVYWYQQSLDQGLQFLIQYYNGEERAKGNILERFSAQQFPDLHSELNLSSLELGDSALYFCASSAHSGNNEQFFGPGTRLTVL.